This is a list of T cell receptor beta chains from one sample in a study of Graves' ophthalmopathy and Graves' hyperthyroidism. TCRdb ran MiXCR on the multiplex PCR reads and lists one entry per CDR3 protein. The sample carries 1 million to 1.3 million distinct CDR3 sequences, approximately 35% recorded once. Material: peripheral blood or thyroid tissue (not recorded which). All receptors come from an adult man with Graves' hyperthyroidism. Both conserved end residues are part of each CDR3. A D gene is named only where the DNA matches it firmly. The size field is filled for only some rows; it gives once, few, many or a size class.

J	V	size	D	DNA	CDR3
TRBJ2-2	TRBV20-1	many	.	TGCAGTGCTTCGGGACCGAGCACCGGGGAGCTGTTTTTT	CSASGPSTGELFF
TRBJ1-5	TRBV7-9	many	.	TGTGCCAGCAGCTTTGCGTCGGCTCCCGGGGCCTACAATCAGCCCCAGCATTTT	CASSFASAPGAYNQPQHF
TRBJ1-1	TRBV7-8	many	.	TGTGCCAGCAGCTTCGGGGGCAGGGGACGTCGCGCTTTCTTT	CASSFGGRGRRAFF
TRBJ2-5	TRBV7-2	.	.	TGTGCCTGCAGCTTAGATGCAGAGACCCAGTACTTC	CACSLDAETQYF
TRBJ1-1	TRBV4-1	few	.	TGCGCCAGCAGCCCGAAACAGGGATCTATTGAAGCTTTCTTT	CASSPKQGSIEAFF
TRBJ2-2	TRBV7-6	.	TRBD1	TGTGCCAGCAGCTTCCGGAGGGACAGGGGGCGCGACACCGGGGAGCTGTTTTTT	CASSFRRDRGRDTGELFF
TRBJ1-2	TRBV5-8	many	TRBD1	TGTGCCAGCAGCAACAGACAGGGAACTACCGCTAACTATGGCTACACCTTC	CASSNRQGTTANYGYTF
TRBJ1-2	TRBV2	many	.	TGTGCCAGCAGTGACGGGGGAAACTATGGCTACACCTTC	CASSDGGNYGYTF
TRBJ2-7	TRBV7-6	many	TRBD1	TGTGCCAGCAGCCTGACAGGGGACTACGAGCAGTACTTC	CASSLTGDYEQYF
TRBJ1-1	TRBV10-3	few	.	TGTGCCATCGCCCGGGGGAACACTGAAGCTTTCTTT	CAIARGNTEAFF
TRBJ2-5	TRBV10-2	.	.	TGTGCCAGCAGCTCGGGGGGGACAGGGTTGGAGAAGACCCAGTACTTC	CASSSGGTGLEKTQYF
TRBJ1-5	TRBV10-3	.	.	TGTGCCATCCACGACCCCCATCAGCCCCAGCATTTT	CAIHDPHQPQHF
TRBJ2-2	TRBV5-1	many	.	TGCGCCAGCAGCCGGGACCTAACCGGGGAGCTGTTTTTT	CASSRDLTGELFF
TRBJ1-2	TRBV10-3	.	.	TGTGCCAGCAGTTATTCGGGGAGAGGGCCTAACTATGGCTACACCTTC	CASSYSGRGPNYGYTF
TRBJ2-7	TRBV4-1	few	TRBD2	TGCGCCAGCAGCCAAGATACCAGCGGGGCCTCCTACGAGCAGTACTTC	CASSQDTSGASYEQYF
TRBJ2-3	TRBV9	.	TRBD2	TGTGCCAGCAGCCCGTGGACTAGCGGCCCCACAGATACGCAGTATTTT	CASSPWTSGPTDTQYF
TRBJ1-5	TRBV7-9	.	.	TGTGCCAGCAGCTTAGAACGGAGTGGGCCCCAGCATTTT	CASSLERSGPQHF
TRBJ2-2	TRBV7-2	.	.	TGTGCCAGCAGTACACAGGTTCGCGGGGAGCTGTTTTTT	CASSTQVRGELFF
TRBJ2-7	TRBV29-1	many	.	TGCAGCGTTGAAGAGAGAGGGGGCTCCTACGAGCAGTACTTC	CSVEERGGSYEQYF
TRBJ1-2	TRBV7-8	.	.	TGTGCCAGTAGTATGGGCGTCCCGCCGGACTATGGCTACACCTTC	CASSMGVPPDYGYTF
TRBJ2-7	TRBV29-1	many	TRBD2	TGCAGCGTTGAAGGGACTAGCGGGAGCTCCTACGAGCAGTACTTC	CSVEGTSGSSYEQYF
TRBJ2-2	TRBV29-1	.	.	TGCAGCGTTGATAACACCGGGGAGCTGTTTTTT	CSVDNTGELFF